This is a list of T cell receptor beta chains from one sample in a study of CD8 T cells in ankylosing spondylitis. Using its own MiXCR run on the 5' RACE reads, TCRdb lists one record per CDR3 protein. The table shows under 850,000 distinct CDR3 sequences, with around 20% occurring only once. Material for sequencing was blood, either unsorted or a sorted T cell fraction (not recorded which). The receptors originated from a male donor with ankylosing spondylitis. CDR3s include the opening cysteine and the closing phenylalanine or tryptophan. D genes are given only for firm matches. A clone size is listed for some rows: how often the clone was seen (once, few, many), or a class if it is expanded.

TRBV12-3/TRBV12-4	TRBJ2-1	-	few	TGTGCCAGCAGTCCCGGGACAAGTCAAACCAATGAGCAGTTCTTC	CASSPGTSQTNEQFF
TRBV7-9	TRBJ2-3	TRBD1	many	TGTGCCAGCAGCCTCGGGACAGGGCGCACAGATACGCAGTATTTT	CASSLGTGRTDTQYF
TRBV3-1	TRBJ1-2	-	few	TGTGCCAGCAGCCAAGTTAGGGGGAGCGTCAGCTATGGCTACACCTTC	CASSQVRGSVSYGYTF
TRBV20-1	TRBJ2-1	TRBD2	-	TGCAGTGCTAGAGTGTCTAGCGGGGGCCTCTCCTACAATGAGCAGTTCTTC	CSARVSSGGLSYNEQFF
TRBV7-2	TRBJ2-2	-	few	TGTGCCAGCAGCCTCGACCGACCAAAATCGAACACCGGGGAGCTGTTTTTT	CASSLDRPKSNTGELFF
TRBV4-1	TRBJ2-7	TRBD1	few	TGCGCCAGCAGCAAAAACCCCGGGACAGCAAGTCACGAGCAGTACTTC	CASSKNPGTASHEQYF
TRBV20-1	TRBJ2-1	TRBD2	-	TGCAGTGCTACCCCAGCGGGAGGTCTCTCCTACAATGAGCAGTTCTTC	CSATPAGGLSYNEQFF
TRBV5-5	TRBJ1-3	TRBD1	few	TGTGCCAGCAGCTTGACGGGGGCCCCGGGGACAGTTGGAAACACCATATATTTT	CASSLTGAPGTVGNTIYF
TRBV5-1	TRBJ1-2	-	few	TGCGCCAGCAGCCCCGGGACACTTAAGACTACAAAGGATGGCTACACCTTC	CASSPGTLKTTKDGYTF
TRBV7-9	TRBJ2-2	-	few	TGTGCCAGCAGCTTGCGGGACAGCCACACCGGGGAGCTGTTTTTT	CASSLRDSHTGELFF
TRBV20-1	TRBJ2-3	TRBD1	few	TGCAGTATCCCCGGGACAGGGAGGTCAGATACGCAGTATTTT	CSIPGTGRSDTQYF
TRBV2	TRBJ2-2	TRBD1	few	TGTGCCAGCAGTCTTGGACAGGGTTCGAACACCGGGGAGCTGTTTTTT	CASSLGQGSNTGELFF
TRBV6-1	TRBJ2-7	-	-	TGTGCCAGCAGTGTGCGCGAGCAGTACTTC	CASSVREQYF
TRBV5-1	TRBJ1-4	TRBD1	few	TGCGCCAGCAGCTCCGGGGGAGGGACAGACTTAAATGAAAAACTGTTTTTT	CASSSGGGTDLNEKLFF
TRBV5-1	TRBJ1-4	-	-	TGCGCCAGCAGCTTGGGAGACTTGGGGCAAGAAAAACTGTTTTTT	CASSLGDLGQEKLFF
TRBV25-1	TRBJ2-7	-	many	TGTGCCAGCAGTGACGGAAGCCACGAGCAGTACTTC	CASSDGSHEQYF
TRBV27	TRBJ1-2	TRBD1	few	TGTGCCAGCGGATCTCACGGACAGGGGGCTGGCTACACCTTC	CASGSHGQGAGYTF
TRBV6-5	TRBJ2-7	-	-	TGTGCCAGCAGTTACTTTCCCGCGGGACACTCCTACGAGCAGTACTTC	CASSYFPAGHSYEQYF
TRBV29-1	TRBJ1-4	TRBD1	few	TGCAGCGTCGGGGGAGGGGGCTCTGCAACTAATGAAAAACTGTTTTTT	CSVGGGGSATNEKLFF
TRBV20-1	TRBJ2-3	TRBD2	-	TGCAGTGCCCTTAGAGGGTCACTAGCGAGAAAGACAGATACGCAGTATTTT	CSALRGSLARKTDTQYF
TRBV7-2	TRBJ1-1	-	-	TGTGCCAGCAGCTTAGGTGTGGGCGACGTGAACACTGAAGCTTTCTTT	CASSLGVGDVNTEAFF
TRBV5-1	TRBJ2-7	-	few	TGCGCCAGCAGCCTCGGGACAGCCGGGACTCTATCCTACGAGCAGTACTTC	CASSLGTAGTLSYEQYF
TRBV6-2/TRBV6-3	TRBJ2-5	-	few	TGTGCCAGCGAATACCCCGCCCAGGGTCGACAGGTACAAGAGACCCAGTACTTC	CASEYPAQGRQVQETQYF
TRBV12-3/TRBV12-4	TRBJ1-2	TRBD1	many	TGTGCCAGCAGTTTGGGGACAGGGATAGGAGGCTACACCTTC	CASSLGTGIGGYTF
TRBV5-1	TRBJ2-5	TRBD2	-	TGCGCCAGCAGCTTGGTAGCTAGCGGGGGCCAAGAGACCCAGTACTTC	CASSLVASGGQETQYF
TRBV20-1	TRBJ1-5	-	-	TGCAGTGCTAGTTCCGGGACAATCATCAATCAGCCCCAGCATTTT	CSASSGTIINQPQHF
TRBV29-1	TRBJ1-1	-	many	TGCAGCGTTGATAAACAGGGTAACACTGAAGCTTTCTTT	CSVDKQGNTEAFF
TRBV3-1	TRBJ2-3	-	few	TGTGCCAGCAGCCAAGATGCTAGTCGAGATACGCAGTATTTT	CASSQDASRDTQYF
TRBV12-3/TRBV12-4	TRBJ2-3	-	few	TGTGCCAGCAGTTTATTTAGAGCCACAGATACGCAGTATTTT	CASSLFRATDTQYF
TRBV5-6	TRBJ2-6	-	few	TGTGCCAGCAGCTTAAGAGACTCTGGGGCCAACGTCCTGACTTTC	CASSLRDSGANVLTF
TRBV20-1	TRBJ1-5	-	-	TGCAGTGCTAGAGATCGGGGCGGTGGGTCGCCCCAGCATTTT	CSARDRGGGSPQHF
TRBV4-2	TRBJ2-4	-	few	TGTGCCAGCAGCCAAGATTTCGGGGCCAAAAACATTCAGTACTTC	CASSQDFGAKNIQYF
TRBV3-1	TRBJ1-1	-	few	TGTGCCAGCAGCCAAGGGGAGGGGAACGCTTTCTTT	CASSQGEGNAFF
TRBV30	TRBJ1-2	-	-	TGTGCCTGGAGGGTAGGGACGGTGTATGGCTACACCTTC	CAWRVGTVYGYTF
TRBV18	TRBJ1-2	TRBD1	-	TGTGCCAGCTCACCCGGGGGACAGGCGAACTATGGCTACACCTTC	CASSPGGQANYGYTF